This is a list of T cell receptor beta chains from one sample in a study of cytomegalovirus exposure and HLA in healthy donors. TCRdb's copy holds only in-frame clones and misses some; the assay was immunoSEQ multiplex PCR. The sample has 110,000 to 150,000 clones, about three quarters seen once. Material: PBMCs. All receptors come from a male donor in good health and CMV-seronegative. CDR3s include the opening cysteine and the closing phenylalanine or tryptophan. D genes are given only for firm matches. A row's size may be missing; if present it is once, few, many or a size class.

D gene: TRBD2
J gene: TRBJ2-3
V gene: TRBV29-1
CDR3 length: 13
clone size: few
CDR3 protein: CSMGGGSTDTQYF
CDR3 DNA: TGCAGCATGGGGGGAGGGAGCACAGATACGCAGTATTTT

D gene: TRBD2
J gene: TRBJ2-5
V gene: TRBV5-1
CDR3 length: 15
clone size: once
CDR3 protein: CASSLVLAAQETQYF
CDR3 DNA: TGCGCCAGCAGCTTGGTACTAGCGGCCCAAGAGACCCAGTACTTC

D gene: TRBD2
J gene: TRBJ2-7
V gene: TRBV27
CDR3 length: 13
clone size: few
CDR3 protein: CASQRGGSYEQYF
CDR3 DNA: TGTGCCTCTCAGCGGGGGGGTTCCTACGAGCAGTACTTC

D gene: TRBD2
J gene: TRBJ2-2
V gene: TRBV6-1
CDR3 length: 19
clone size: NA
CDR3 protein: CASSDWLNSSGRRTGELFF
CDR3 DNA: TGTGCCAGCAGTGATTGGTTAAACAGTAGCGGGAGGAGGACCGGGGAGCTGTTTTTT

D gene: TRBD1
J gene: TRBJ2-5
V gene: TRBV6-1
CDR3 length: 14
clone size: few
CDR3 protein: CASSRDRGRETQYF
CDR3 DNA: TGTGCCAGCAGCCGGGACAGGGGTCGAGAGACCCAGTACTTC

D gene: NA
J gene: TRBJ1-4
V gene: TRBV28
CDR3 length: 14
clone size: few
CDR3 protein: CASSSGSTNEKLFF
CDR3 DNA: TGTGCCAGCAGTTCGGGATCAACTAATGAAAAACTGTTTTTT

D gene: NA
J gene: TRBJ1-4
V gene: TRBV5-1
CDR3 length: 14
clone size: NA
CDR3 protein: CASSSGQSNEKLFF
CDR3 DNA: TGCGCCAGCAGCTCCGGACAGAGTAATGAAAAACTGTTTTTT

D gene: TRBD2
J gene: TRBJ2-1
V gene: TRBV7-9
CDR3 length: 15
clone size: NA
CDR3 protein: CASSLTSGRANEQFF
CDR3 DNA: TGTGCCAGCAGCTTAACTAGCGGGAGGGCCAATGAGCAGTTCTTC

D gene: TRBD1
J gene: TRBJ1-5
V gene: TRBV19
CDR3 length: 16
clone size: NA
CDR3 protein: CASSSQGATNNQPQHF
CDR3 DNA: TGTGCCAGTAGTTCACAGGGGGCTACGAACAATCAGCCCCAGCATTTT

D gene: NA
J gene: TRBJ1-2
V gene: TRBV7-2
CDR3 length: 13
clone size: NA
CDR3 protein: CASRTTHNYGYTF
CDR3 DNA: TGTGCCAGCAGAACGACACACAACTATGGCTACACCTTC

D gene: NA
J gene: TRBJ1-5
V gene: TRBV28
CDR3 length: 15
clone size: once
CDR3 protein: CASSSWSGNDQPQHF
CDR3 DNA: TGTGCCAGCAGTTCCTGGTCCGGGAACGATCAGCCCCAGCATTTT

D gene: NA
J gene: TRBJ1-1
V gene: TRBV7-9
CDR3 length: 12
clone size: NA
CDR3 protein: CSSSIHRGEAFF
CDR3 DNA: TGTTCCAGCAGCATACACCGGGGGGAAGCTTTCTTT

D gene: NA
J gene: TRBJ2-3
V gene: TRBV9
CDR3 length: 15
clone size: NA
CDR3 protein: CASSVGLTGGDTQYF
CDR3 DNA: TGTGCCAGCAGCGTCGGACTTACGGGCGGAGATACGCAGTATTTT

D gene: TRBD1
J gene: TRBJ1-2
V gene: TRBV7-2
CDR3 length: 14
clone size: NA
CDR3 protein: CASSSDRGPYGYTF
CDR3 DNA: TGTGCCAGCAGCTCGGACAGGGGACCCTATGGCTACACCTTC

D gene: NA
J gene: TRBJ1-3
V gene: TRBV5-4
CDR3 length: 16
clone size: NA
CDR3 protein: CASSLAGQHSGNTIYF
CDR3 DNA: TGTGCCAGCAGCTTGGCAGGCCAGCACTCTGGAAACACCATATATTTT

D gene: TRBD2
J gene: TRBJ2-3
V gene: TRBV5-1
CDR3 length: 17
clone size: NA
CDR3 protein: CASSHRLAGGSTDTQYF
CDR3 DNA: TGCGCCAGCAGCCATCGACTAGCGGGGGGAAGCACAGATACGCAGTATTTT

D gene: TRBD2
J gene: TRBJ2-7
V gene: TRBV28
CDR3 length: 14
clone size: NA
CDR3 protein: CASTSGTSSYEQYF
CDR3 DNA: TGTGCCAGCACCTCGGGGACTAGTTCCTACGAGCAGTACTTC

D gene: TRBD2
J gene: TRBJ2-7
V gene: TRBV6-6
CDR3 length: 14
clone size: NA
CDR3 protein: CASGMGLAGYEQYF
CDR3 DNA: TGTGCCAGCGGCATGGGACTAGCGGGTTACGAGCAGTACTTC

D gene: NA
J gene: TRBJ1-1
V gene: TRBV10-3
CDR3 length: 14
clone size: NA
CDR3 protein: CAISTMGAVTEAFF
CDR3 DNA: TGTGCCATCAGTACAATGGGGGCGGTCACTGAAGCTTTCTTT

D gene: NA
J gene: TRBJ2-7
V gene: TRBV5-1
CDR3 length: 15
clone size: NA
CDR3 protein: CASSHDWVALYEQYF
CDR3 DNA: TGCGCCAGCAGCCACGACTGGGTTGCACTCTACGAGCAGTACTTC

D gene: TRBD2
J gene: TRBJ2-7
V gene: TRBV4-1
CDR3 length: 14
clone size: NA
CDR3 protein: CASSQDLSSGEQYF
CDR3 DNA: TGCGCCAGCAGCCAAGATCTGTCTAGCGGCGAGCAGTACTTC

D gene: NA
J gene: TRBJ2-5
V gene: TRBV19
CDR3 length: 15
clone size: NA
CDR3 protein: CASSNRRQTQETQYF
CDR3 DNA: TGTGCCAGTAGTAATAGAAGACAGACCCAAGAGACCCAGTACTTC

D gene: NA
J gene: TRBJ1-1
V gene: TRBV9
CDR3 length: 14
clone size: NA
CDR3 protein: CASSVGGEDTEAFF
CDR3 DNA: TGTGCCAGCAGCGTAGGCGGTGAGGACACTGAAGCTTTCTTT

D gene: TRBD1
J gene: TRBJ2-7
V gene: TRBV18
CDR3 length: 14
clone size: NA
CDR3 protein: CASSPDLTGREQYF
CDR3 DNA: TGTGCCAGCTCACCCGACTTGACAGGGCGCGAGCAGTACTTC

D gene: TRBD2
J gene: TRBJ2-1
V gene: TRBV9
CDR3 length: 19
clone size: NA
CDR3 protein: CASSGFWTSGRGGYNEQFF
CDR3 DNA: TGTGCCAGCAGCGGTTTTTGGACTAGCGGGAGAGGGGGCTACAATGAGCAGTTCTTC

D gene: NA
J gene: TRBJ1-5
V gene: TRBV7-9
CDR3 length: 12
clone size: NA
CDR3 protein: CASSLFGATQHF
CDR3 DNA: TGTGCCAGCAGCTTATTCGGAGCGACCCAGCATTTT

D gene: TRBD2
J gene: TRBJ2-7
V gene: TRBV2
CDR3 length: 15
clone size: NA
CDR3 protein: CASSETSGRAYEQYF
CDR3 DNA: TGTGCCAGCAGTGAGACTAGCGGGAGAGCCTACGAGCAGTACTTC

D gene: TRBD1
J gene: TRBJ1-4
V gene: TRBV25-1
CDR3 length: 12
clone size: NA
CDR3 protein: CASSDRVEKLFF
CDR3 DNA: TGTGCCAGCTCCGACAGGGTCGAAAAACTGTTTTTT

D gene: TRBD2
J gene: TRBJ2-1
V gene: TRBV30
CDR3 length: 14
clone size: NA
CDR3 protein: CAWSPGLAGGEQFF
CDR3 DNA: TGTGCCTGGAGCCCGGGACTAGCGGGAGGGGAGCAGTTCTTC

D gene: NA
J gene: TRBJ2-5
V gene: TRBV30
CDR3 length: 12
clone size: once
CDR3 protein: CAWSKAGETQYF
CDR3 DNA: TGTGCCTGGAGTAAGGCAGGGGAGACCCAGTACTTC

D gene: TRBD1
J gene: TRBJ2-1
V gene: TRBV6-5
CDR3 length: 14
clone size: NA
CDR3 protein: CASSPGTGYNEQFF
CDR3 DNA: TGTGCCAGCAGTCCCGGGACAGGGTACAATGAGCAGTTCTTC

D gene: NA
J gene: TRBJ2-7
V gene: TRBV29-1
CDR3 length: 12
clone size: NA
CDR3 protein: CSVAERSYEQYF
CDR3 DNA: TGCAGCGTTGCCGAGCGGAGCTACGAGCAGTACTTC

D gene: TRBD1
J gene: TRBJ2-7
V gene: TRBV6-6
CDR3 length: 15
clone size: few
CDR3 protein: CASRGQQGSSYEQYF
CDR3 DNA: TGTGCCAGCAGGGGACAGCAAGGGAGCTCCTACGAGCAGTACTTC

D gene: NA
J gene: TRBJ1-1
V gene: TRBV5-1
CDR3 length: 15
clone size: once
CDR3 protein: CASSGGGNLDTEAFF
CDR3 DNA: TGCGCCAGCAGCGGCGGGGGAAATCTGGACACTGAAGCTTTCTTT

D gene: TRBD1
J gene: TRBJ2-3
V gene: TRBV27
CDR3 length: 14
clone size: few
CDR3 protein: CASSRQGPNSAQYF
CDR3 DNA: TGTGCCAGCAGTCGACAGGGGCCGAATTCCGCGCAGTATTTT

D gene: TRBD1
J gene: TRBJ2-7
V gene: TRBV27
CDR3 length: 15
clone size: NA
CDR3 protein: CASSLPRQGVYEQYF
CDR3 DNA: TGTGCCAGCAGTTTACCCCGACAGGGCGTCTACGAGCAGTACTTC

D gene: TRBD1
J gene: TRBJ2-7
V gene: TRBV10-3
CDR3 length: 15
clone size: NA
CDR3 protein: CAISESTGKPYEQYF
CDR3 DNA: TGTGCCATCAGTGAGTCGACAGGGAAACCCTACGAGCAGTACTTC

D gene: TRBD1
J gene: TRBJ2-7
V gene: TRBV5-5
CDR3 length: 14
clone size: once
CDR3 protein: CASSKPGQGSEQYF
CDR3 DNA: TGTGCCAGCAGCAAACCGGGACAGGGGAGCGAGCAGTACTTC

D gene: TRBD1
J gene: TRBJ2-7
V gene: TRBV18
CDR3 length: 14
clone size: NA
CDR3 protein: CASSPDRGSYEQYF
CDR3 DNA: TGTGCCAGCTCACCGGACAGGGGTTCCTACGAGCAGTACTTC

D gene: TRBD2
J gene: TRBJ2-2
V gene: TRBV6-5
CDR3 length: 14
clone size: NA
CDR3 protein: CASSTAGETGELFF
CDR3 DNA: TGTGCCAGCAGCACTGCGGGAGAAACCGGGGAGCTGTTTTTT

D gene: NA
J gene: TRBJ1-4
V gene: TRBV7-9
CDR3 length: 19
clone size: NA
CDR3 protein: CASSPRRGVGGATNEKLFF
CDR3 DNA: TGTGCCAGCAGCCCCCGGAGGGGCGTCGGGGGAGCGACTAATGAAAAACTGTTTTTT

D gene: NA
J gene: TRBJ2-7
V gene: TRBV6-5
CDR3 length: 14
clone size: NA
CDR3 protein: CASTPPGGAYEQYF
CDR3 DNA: TGTGCCAGCACCCCTCCGGGGGGCGCCTACGAGCAGTACTTC